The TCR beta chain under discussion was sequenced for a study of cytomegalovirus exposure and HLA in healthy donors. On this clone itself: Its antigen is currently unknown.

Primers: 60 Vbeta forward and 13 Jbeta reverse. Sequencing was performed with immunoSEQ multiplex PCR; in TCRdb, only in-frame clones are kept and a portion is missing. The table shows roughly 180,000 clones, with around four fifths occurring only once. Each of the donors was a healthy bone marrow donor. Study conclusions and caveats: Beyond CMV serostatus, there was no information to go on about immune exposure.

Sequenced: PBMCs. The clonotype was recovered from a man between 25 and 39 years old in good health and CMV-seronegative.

CDR3 coding DNA: TGTGCCTGGACCCTAAGGGGTGGAAACACCATATATTTT. Its protein is CAWTLRGGNTIYF. The V call is TRBV30, the J call TRBJ1-3; the D gene is possibly TRBD1 (5 bases). From germline, CDR1 is GTSNPN and CDR2 SVGIG (reference sequence). V dropped 4 bases and J dropped 3 bases, with 10 bases sitting between them. This CDR3 is 13 amino acids long.